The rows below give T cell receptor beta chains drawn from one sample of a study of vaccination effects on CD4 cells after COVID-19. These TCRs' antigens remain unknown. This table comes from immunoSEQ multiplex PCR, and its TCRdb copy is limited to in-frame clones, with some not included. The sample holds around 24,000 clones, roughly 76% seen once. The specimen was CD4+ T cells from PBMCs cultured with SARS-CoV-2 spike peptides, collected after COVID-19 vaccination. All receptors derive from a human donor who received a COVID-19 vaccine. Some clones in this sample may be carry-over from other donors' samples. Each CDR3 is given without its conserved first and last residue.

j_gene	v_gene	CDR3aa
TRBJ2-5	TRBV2	ASSGAGQQETQY
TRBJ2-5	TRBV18	ASSPGGGRQETQY
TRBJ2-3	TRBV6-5	ASSPEGSRSQY
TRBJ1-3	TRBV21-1	ASSKGFEVRGNGNTIY
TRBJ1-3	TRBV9	ASSPSSGNTIY
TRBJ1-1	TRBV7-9	ASSPRDRGSTEAF
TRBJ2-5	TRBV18	ASSPGGTFEETQY
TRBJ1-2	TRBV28	ASSGWADRDYGYT
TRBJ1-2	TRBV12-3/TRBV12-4	ASSLADRAGYT
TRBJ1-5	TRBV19	ASVNSGDTQH
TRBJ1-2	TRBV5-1	ASSLTPGQGGNYGYT
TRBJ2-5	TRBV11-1	ASSQRYQETQY
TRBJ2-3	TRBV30	AWSGFPRQGTDTQY
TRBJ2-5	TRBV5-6	ASSLEGQGGRETQY
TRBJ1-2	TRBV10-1	ASSEAGGYGYT
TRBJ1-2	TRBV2	ASRTAGLYYGYT
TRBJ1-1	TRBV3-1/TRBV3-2	ASSQMGLEAF
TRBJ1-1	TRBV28	ASSRRNRVPEAF
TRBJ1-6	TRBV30	AWTTTGLRSSPLH
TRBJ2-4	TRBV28	ASSSPSGGKNIQY
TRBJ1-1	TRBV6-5	ASSSGRTEAF
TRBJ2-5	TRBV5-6	ASSLAGTPRGETQY
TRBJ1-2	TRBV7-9	ASSLGTGADYGYT
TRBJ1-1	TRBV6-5	ASTSGGTNTEAF
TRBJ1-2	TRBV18	ASSPDRDPSGYT
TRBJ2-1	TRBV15	ATSRAYYNEQF
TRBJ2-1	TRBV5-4	ASSRTGGFVRYNEQF
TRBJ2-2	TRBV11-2	ASSPISGRETGELF
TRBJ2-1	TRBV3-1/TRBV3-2	ASSPMLPDGVRF
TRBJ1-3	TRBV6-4	ASSDWGGGAYSGNTIY
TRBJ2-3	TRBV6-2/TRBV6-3	ASSTILGGTDTQY
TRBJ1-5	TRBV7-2	ASSLDTARPQH
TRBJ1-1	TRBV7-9	ASSLQGNTEAF
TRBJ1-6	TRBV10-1	ASSESEFSPLH
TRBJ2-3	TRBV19	ASSSGSPPQY
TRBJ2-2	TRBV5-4	ASSLAGQGARELF
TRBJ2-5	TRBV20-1	SVLQGETQY
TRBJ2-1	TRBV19	ASSIGGGNEQF
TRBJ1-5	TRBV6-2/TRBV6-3	ASSSLGRNNQPQH
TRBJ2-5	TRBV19	ASSTDSQETQY
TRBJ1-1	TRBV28	ASNRQGITEAF
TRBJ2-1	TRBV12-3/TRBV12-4	ASSPANTREF
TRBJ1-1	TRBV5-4	ASVPGGQGRRAF
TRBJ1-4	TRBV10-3	ATNRGANEKLF
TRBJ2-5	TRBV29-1	SFSWTGRGPEETQY
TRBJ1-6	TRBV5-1	ASSLEGQNSPLH
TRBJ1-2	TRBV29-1	SVEDPPGVVYGYT
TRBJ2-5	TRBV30	AWSVTAFQETQY
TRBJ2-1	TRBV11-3	ASSLGLYNEQF
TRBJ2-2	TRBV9	ASSVTSGRNTGELF
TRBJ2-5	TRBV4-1	ASSRLGLAKETQY
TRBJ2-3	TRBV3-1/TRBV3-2	ASSQGMVGSGDTQY